This T cell receptor beta chain was sequenced in a study of CD8 T cells in Susac syndrome. A quantity of about 0.45 to 1 ug RNA underwent reverse transcription using random hexamers. TCRdb called the immunoSEQ multiplex PCR reads again in MiXCR, with one record for every CDR3 protein. The sample consists of 100,000 to 150,000 distinct CDR3 sequences, roughly 92% of them appearing once. Germline V CDR1 and CDR2: KGHSH, LQKENI. Deletions cut 3 bases from V and 0 bases from J, with 11 bases between. The CDR3 runs to 15 residues. Sequences were obtained from CD4+ T cells from PBMCs. The V and J genes are TRBV18 and TRBJ2-5; D is possibly TRBD1 (5 bases). This TCR was recovered from a human donor in good health. This CDR3 is CASSPTTGYQETQYF. The CDR3 DNA is TGTGCCAGCTCACCTACAACAGGATACCAAGAGACCCAGTACTTC.